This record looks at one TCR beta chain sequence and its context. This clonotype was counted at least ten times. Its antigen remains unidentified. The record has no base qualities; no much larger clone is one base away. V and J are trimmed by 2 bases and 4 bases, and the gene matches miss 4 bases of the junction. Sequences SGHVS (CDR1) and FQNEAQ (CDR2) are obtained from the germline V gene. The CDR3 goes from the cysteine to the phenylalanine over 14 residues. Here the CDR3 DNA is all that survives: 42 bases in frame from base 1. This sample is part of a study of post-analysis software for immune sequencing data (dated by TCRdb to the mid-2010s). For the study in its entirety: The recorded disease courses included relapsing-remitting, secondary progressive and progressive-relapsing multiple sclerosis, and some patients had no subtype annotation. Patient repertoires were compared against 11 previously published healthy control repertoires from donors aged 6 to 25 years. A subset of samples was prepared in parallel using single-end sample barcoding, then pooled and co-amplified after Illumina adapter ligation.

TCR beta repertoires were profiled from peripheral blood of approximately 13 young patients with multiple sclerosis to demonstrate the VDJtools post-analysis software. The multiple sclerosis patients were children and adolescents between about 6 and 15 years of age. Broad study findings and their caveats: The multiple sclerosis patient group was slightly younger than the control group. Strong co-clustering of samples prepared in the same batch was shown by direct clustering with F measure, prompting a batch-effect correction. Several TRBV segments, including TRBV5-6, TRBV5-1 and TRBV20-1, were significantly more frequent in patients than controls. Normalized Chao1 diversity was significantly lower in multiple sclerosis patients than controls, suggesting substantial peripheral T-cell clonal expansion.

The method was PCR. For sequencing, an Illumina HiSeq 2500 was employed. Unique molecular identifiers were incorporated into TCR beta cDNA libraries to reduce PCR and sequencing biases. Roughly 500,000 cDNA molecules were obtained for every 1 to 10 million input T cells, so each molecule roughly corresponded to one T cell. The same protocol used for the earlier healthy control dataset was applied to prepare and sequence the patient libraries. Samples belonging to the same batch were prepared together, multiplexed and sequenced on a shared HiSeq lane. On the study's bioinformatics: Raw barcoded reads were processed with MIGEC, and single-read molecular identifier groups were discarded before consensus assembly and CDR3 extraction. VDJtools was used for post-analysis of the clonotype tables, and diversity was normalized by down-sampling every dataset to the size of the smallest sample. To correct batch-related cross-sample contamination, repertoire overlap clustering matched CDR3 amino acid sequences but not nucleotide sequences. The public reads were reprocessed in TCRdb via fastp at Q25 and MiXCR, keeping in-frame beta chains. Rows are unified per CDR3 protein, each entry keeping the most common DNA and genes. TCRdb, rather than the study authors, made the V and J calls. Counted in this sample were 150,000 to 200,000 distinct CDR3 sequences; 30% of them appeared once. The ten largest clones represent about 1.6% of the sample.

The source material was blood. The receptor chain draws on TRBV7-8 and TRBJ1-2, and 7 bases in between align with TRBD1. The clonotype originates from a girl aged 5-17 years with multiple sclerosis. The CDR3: CASSLTGVSYGYTF. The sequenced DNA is TGTGCCAGCAGCTTAACAGGGGTATCCTATGGCTACACCTTC.